A selection of T cell receptor beta chains follows, all from one sample in a study of T cells after yellow fever vaccination. One entry per CDR3 protein results from TCRdb running MiXCR on the 5' RACE reads. Of about 340,000 distinct CDR3 sequences in the sample, under 5% were seen once. The sequencing here drew on PBMCs, taken 5 days after the yellow fever booster vaccination. The receptors originated from a man younger than 35 who received the YFV17D yellow fever vaccine. Both conserved end residues are part of each CDR3. D genes are given only for firm matches. The size entry is marked missing in some rows and otherwise reads once, few, many or a size class.

DNA: TGTGCCAGCAGTTTATCACCCTACCGGGTAGCGGGATACCAAGAGACCCAGTACTTC
CDR3: CASSLSPYRVAGYQETQYF
size: many
J: TRBJ2-5
length: 19
D: TRBD2
V: TRBV28

DNA: TGTGCCAGCAGCTTAGGGCTAGCGGGGGGCCCTTCTAGCACAGATACGCAGTATTTT
CDR3: CASSLGLAGGPSSTDTQYF
size: many
J: TRBJ2-3
length: 19
D: TRBD2
V: TRBV7-2

DNA: TGTGCCAGCAGCGGACAGGGGTTTGCAGATACGCAGTATTTT
CDR3: CASSGQGFADTQYF
size: many
J: TRBJ2-3
length: 14
D: TRBD1
V: TRBV6-5

DNA: TGTGCCAGCAGCCGTGACAGGGGCAATGGCTACACCTTC
CDR3: CASSRDRGNGYTF
size: few
J: TRBJ1-2
length: 13
D: TRBD1
V: TRBV7-2

DNA: TGTGCCAGCAGCTTAGGGGCGCGGGAGAACACTGAAGCTTTCTTT
CDR3: CASSLGARENTEAFF
size: many
J: TRBJ1-1
length: 15
D: -
V: TRBV7-2

DNA: TGTGCCAGCCGGCAGGAGGGTGGAAGGGTCGGGGAGCTGTTTTTT
CDR3: CASRQEGGRVGELFF
size: many
J: TRBJ2-2
length: 15
D: -
V: TRBV2

DNA: TGCGCCAGCAGTCAACGGACCCTGGGGGTAGAGACCCAGTACTTC
CDR3: CASSQRTLGVETQYF
size: -
J: TRBJ2-5
length: 15
D: -
V: TRBV23-1

DNA: TGTGCCAGCAGTTTGGTGCAGACCGGGGAGCTGTTTTTT
CDR3: CASSLVQTGELFF
size: many
J: TRBJ2-2
length: 13
D: -
V: TRBV12-3/TRBV12-4

DNA: TGTGCCATCAGTGGCGGAGGGATTTCCACTGAAGCTTTCTTT
CDR3: CAISGGGISTEAFF
size: many
J: TRBJ1-1
length: 14
D: -
V: TRBV10-3

DNA: TGTGCCAGCGCGCCGGGTCGGGGGCCACAAGAGACCCAGTACTTC
CDR3: CASAPGRGPQETQYF
size: -
J: TRBJ2-5
length: 15
D: -
V: TRBV12-3/TRBV12-4

DNA: TGCACCAGCAGTTCTGGTACTGGGGGCAATGAGCAGTTCTTC
CDR3: CTSSSGTGGNEQFF
size: few
J: TRBJ2-1
length: 14
D: -
V: TRBV27

DNA: TGCAGTGCTGCAGGACAGGGGGACGGAAACACCATATATTTT
CDR3: CSAAGQGDGNTIYF
size: -
J: TRBJ1-3
length: 14
D: TRBD1
V: TRBV20-1

DNA: TGCGCCAGCAGCTTGCAGGGGGAAAGCTATGGCTACACCTTC
CDR3: CASSLQGESYGYTF
size: -
J: TRBJ1-2
length: 14
D: TRBD1
V: TRBV5-1

DNA: TGCGCCAGCAGCGGCCCCGGGACAGGGGTCGCCGAGCAGTACTTC
CDR3: CASSGPGTGVAEQYF
size: -
J: TRBJ2-7
length: 15
D: TRBD1
V: TRBV4-1

DNA: TGTGCCAGCAGCTTAGATGGCGGGGGGTCCCATAGAGAGACCCAGTACTTC
CDR3: CASSLDGGGSHRETQYF
size: -
J: TRBJ2-5
length: 17
D: TRBD2
V: TRBV7-3

DNA: TGCGCCAGCAGCCAAGGGCAGGGGACACAGAAAAACATTCAGTACTTC
CDR3: CASSQGQGTQKNIQYF
size: -
J: TRBJ2-4
length: 16
D: -
V: TRBV4-1

DNA: TGTGCCAGCAGCCTTCACAGGGGGCAGGGGTATGGCTACACCTTC
CDR3: CASSLHRGQGYGYTF
size: many
J: TRBJ1-2
length: 15
D: TRBD1
V: TRBV7-9

DNA: TGTGCCAGCAGCTTAGGGGAGGGACAGAGACACACCGGGGAGCTGTTTTTT
CDR3: CASSLGEGQRHTGELFF
size: many
J: TRBJ2-2
length: 17
D: -
V: TRBV7-6

DNA: TGTGCCTGGAGTCAAACGCCTAGCACAGATACGCAGTATTTT
CDR3: CAWSQTPSTDTQYF
size: few
J: TRBJ2-3
length: 14
D: -
V: TRBV30

DNA: TGTGCTAGTGGTTTGGGGGACAGGAGAAATTCACCCCTCCACTTT
CDR3: CASGLGDRRNSPLHF
size: -
J: TRBJ1-6
length: 15
D: TRBD1
V: TRBV12-5

DNA: TGCAGTGCTAGACCCTCCCGCGGCTACACCTTC
CDR3: CSARPSRGYTF
size: -
J: TRBJ1-2
length: 11
D: -
V: TRBV20-1

DNA: TGTGCCAGCAGCTTTCAGGGCGGCAATCAGCCCCAGCATTTT
CDR3: CASSFQGGNQPQHF
size: many
J: TRBJ1-5
length: 14
D: -
V: TRBV11-2

DNA: TGCAGCGTTGAAGATCGGCGGGTGGCCGGGGAGCTGTTTTTT
CDR3: CSVEDRRVAGELFF
size: many
J: TRBJ2-2
length: 14
D: -
V: TRBV29-1

DNA: TGTGCCAGCAGTTACTCCGGCGGGGGCCGCACAGATACGCAGTATTTT
CDR3: CASSYSGGGRTDTQYF
size: many
J: TRBJ2-3
length: 16
D: -
V: TRBV6-2/TRBV6-3

DNA: TGTGCCAGCATAGACAGGGCCTATGGCTACACCTTC
CDR3: CASIDRAYGYTF
size: many
J: TRBJ1-2
length: 12
D: TRBD1
V: TRBV27

DNA: TGCGCCAGCAGCCAAGATCCAGGGACGGAAGAGACCCAGTACTTC
CDR3: CASSQDPGTEETQYF
size: few
J: TRBJ2-5
length: 15
D: -
V: TRBV4-1

DNA: TGTGCCAGCACAGAGGGGGCTTACTCTGGGGCCAACGTCCTGACTTTC
CDR3: CASTEGAYSGANVLTF
size: -
J: TRBJ2-6
length: 16
D: TRBD1
V: TRBV11-2

DNA: TGTGCCAGCAGTACCCGACAGACATATGGCTACACCTTC
CDR3: CASSTRQTYGYTF
size: -
J: TRBJ1-2
length: 13
D: -
V: TRBV6-6

DNA: TGTGCCAGCAGCGTAGGTGTCGGAGCTAGCAATCAGCCCCAGCATTTT
CDR3: CASSVGVGASNQPQHF
size: many
J: TRBJ1-5
length: 16
D: -
V: TRBV9

DNA: TGTGCCAGCAGTTCCCAGGGGGCGAGGTACACTGAAGCTTTCTTT
CDR3: CASSSQGARYTEAFF
size: few
J: TRBJ1-1
length: 15
D: TRBD1
V: TRBV28

DNA: TGTGCCAGCAGCTTGTGGTCTACGAATACGCAGTATTTT
CDR3: CASSLWSTNTQYF
size: many
J: TRBJ2-3
length: 13
D: -
V: TRBV5-5

DNA: TGTGCCAGCAGCGGGGGACAGGGACCATACACTGAAGCTTTCTTT
CDR3: CASSGGQGPYTEAFF
size: many
J: TRBJ1-1
length: 15
D: TRBD1
V: TRBV9

DNA: TGTGCCAGCAGCCTAAAGCGGGGGGAATACAATGAGCAGTTCTTC
CDR3: CASSLKRGEYNEQFF
size: -
J: TRBJ2-1
length: 15
D: TRBD2
V: TRBV14